This passage covers 15 T cell receptor beta chains from one sample sequenced in a study of blood T cell repertoires in COVID-19. Profiling relied on immunoSEQ multiplex PCR, and the TCRdb table lists in-frame clones only, not all of them. The repertoire includes approximately 250,000 clones, 88% of them detected once, and 2% sits in the top ten. Sample: PBMCs or T cells enriched from blood (not recorded which). The receptor source for this set is a woman between 55 and 75 years old in a cohort exposed to, infected with or recovered from COVID-19 (not recorded which).

The chain combines TRBV4-3 with TRBJ2-3, with TRBD2 matching over 11 bases. The CDR3 sequence is 17 residues long. Per the germline V gene, CDR1 is LGHNA and CDR2 is YSLEER. V trimming: 5 bases; J trimming: 3 bases; junction bases outside the gene matches: 10. The chain's CDR3 is CASSKRVAGGPTDTQYF. CDR3 nucleotides: TGCGCCAGCAGCAAAAGGGTAGCGGGAGGGCCAACAGATACGCAGTATTTT.

This chain joins TRBV5-8 and TRBJ2-5; the D gene is possibly TRBD1 (6 bases). The germline V gene encodes CDR1 SGHTS and CDR2 YDEGEE. Trimming cost V 0 bases and J 3 bases, with 6 bases left between them. The CDR3 length is 13 residues. CDR3 sequence: CASSLEGEETQYF. The CDR3 nucleotides are TGTGCCAGCAGCTTGGAGGGGGAAGAGACCCAGTACTTC.

The chain uses TRBV7-6 and TRBJ2-3; 11 positions agree with TRBD2. CDR3 length: 16 amino acids. Unmatched junction bases numbered 5, after V lost 6 bases and J lost 0 bases. Germline lookup yields CDR1 SGHVS and CDR2 FNYEAQ. The CDR3 reads CASSTGLAASTDTQYF. CDR3 coding DNA: TGTGCCAGCAGTACGGGACTAGCGGCTAGCACAGATACGCAGTATTTT.

This clone was seen once. V usage is TRBV25-1 and J usage is TRBJ2-5; the D gene is possibly TRBD1 (6 bases). The CDR3 totals 14 residues. Germline CDR1 MGHDK, CDR2 SYGVNS. V was pared by 3 bases and J by 5 bases, with 13 bases between. The CDR3 protein is CASSEPTGTETQYF. The CDR3 DNA reads as TGTGCCAGCAGTGAGCCCACAGGGACCGAGACCCAGTACTTC.

This rearrangement joins TRBV10-3 to TRBJ2-7; TRBD2 is a possible D gene (6 bases). V was shortened by 5 bases and J by 2 bases, with 7 bases between the two germline ends. Germline V gene data show CDR1 as ENHRY and CDR2 as SYGVKD. The length of the CDR3 is 12 residues. This CDR3 is CAISPGAYEQYF. The CDR3 bases are TGTGCCATCAGTCCGGGAGCCTACGAGCAGTACTTC.

The J gene is TRBJ1-1, the V gene TRBV10-2; TRBD1 aligns across 10 bases. The CDR3 length is 14 residues. Germline CDR1 is WSHSY and CDR2 is SAAADI. Trimming took 6 bases from V and 4 from J; bases not matched to a gene: 5. This chain's CDR3 is CASRDRGRITEAFF. CDR3 nucleotides: TGCGCCAGCAGAGACAGGGGGCGAATCACTGAAGCTTTCTTT.

The chain employs TRBV23-1 and TRBJ1-4; 8 bases match TRBD1. TRBV23-1 is an ORF for which the function is uncertain. CDR3 size: 19 residues. The V gene end was trimmed by 6 bases and the J gene end by 6 bases; junction bases not matched to a gene: 21. CDR3 protein: CASSLSLGQGRSSDEKLFF. The DNA for the CDR3 is TGCGCCAGCAGCCTATCTCTAGGACAGGGAAGGAGTTCGGATGAAAAACTGTTTTTT.

This rearrangement joins TRBV28 to TRBJ2-7; 10 bases agree with TRBD1. Germline trimming cut 8 bases from V and 4 bases from J; bases unmatched to any gene: 8. CDR3 length: 14 residues. Germline assignment: CDR1 MDHEN and CDR2 SYDVKM. Written as DNA, the CDR3 is TGTGCCAGCTCCCTCGTGGGACAGGGGTACGAGCAGTACTTC. The encoded protein is CASSLVGQGYEQYF. The entire variable domain, with the rest obtained from reference TRBV28 and TRBJ2-7, is as follows: DVKVTQSSRYLVKRTGEKVFLECVQDMDHENMFWYRQDPGLGLRLIYFSYDVKMKEKGDIPEGYSVSREKKERFSLILESASTNQTSMYLCASSLVGQGYEQYFGPGTRLTVT.

The chain is built from TRBV28 and TRBJ2-7; maybe TRBD2 (5 bases). Germline V gene data show CDR1 as MDHEN and CDR2 as SYDVKM. This CDR3 has 15 amino acids. V was pared by 7 bases and J by 4 bases, with 20 bases between. DNA of the CDR3: TGTGCCAGCACCGAAGAGCAGCGGACTTCATACGAGCAGTACTTC. Translated, it gives CASTEEQRTSYEQYF.

The CDR3 coding sequence is TGTGCCAGCAGCAAAGGAATGGCAGGGAATTCACCCCTCCACTTT. As protein: CASSKGMAGNSPLHF. The V and J genes are TRBV21-1 and TRBJ1-6; TRBD1 is the table's D call, not checked against the DNA. TRBV21-1 represents a pseudogene. The CDR3 extends over 15 amino acids.

CDR3 nucleotide sequence: TGTGCCACCAGCAGTGATGGACTAGCTACACAGACCCAGTACTTC. As protein: CATSSDGLATQTQYF. The chain combines TRBV15 with TRBJ2-5, with 8 bases that match TRBD2. After removal of 3 bases from V and 6 bases from J, the junction contained 9 bases not matched to a gene. Germline loops: CDR1 LNHNV, CDR2 YYDKDF (reference sequence). CDR3 size: 15 residues. The complete variable domain, with remaining parts taken from reference TRBV15 and TRBJ2-5, reads DAMVIQNPRYQVTQFGKPVTLSCSQTLNHNVMYWYQQKSSQAPKLLFHYYDKDFNNEADTPDNFQSRRPNTSFCFLDIRSPGLGDTAMYLCATSSDGLATQTQYFGPGTRLLVL.

This clone appeared a few times. This chain connects TRBV7-2 to TRBJ1-2, with 8 bases lining up with TRBD1. V lost 1 base, J lost 4 bases, and 5 bases stayed unmatched. The V gene's germline CDR1 is SGHTA and CDR2 FQGNSA. CDR3 length equals 15 residues. CDR3 DNA sequence: TGTGCCAGCAGCTTAGGGACAGGGCTGGGCTATGGCTACACCTTC. Its protein product is CASSLGTGLGYGYTF.

The J gene is TRBJ2-7, the V gene TRBV7-6; 8 bases match TRBD2. Germline V lookup: CDR1 SGHVS, CDR2 FNYEAQ. V lost 0 bases and J lost 2; bases outside the gene matches: 6. The CDR3 length is 16 residues. The CDR3 loop is CASSLASGLVPYEQYF. CDR3 nucleotide sequence: TGTGCCAGCAGCTTAGCGTCGGGACTAGTTCCCTACGAGCAGTACTTC.

The chain couples TRBV5-5 to TRBJ2-5; 8 bases align to TRBD1. The V and J ends lost 3 bases and 5 bases, in that order; junction bases with no gene match: 6. The germline CDR1 and CDR2 sequences are SGHKS and YYEKEE (reference sequence). The CDR3 extends over 14 amino acids. The CDR3 DNA reads as TGTGCCAGCAGCTCTCAGGGGGCTCGGGAGACCCAGTACTTC. This translates into CASSSQGARETQYF.

V gene TRBV19 combines with J gene TRBJ1-2; the D gene is possibly TRBD1 (6 bases). Germline V lookup: CDR1 LNHDA, CDR2 SQIVND (reference sequence). The CDR3 runs to 15 residues. The ends were cut back, 0 bases at V and 8 bases at J, with 16 bases in the middle. CDR3 DNA sequence: TGTGCCAGTAGTATAGACCCCTCCCCAGGGGCAGGCTACACCTTC. Its translation is CASSIDPSPGAGYTF.